This TCR beta chain stems from a study of blood T cell repertoires in COVID-19. V was clipped by 0 bases and J by 5 bases; unmatched bases: 7. The CDR3 runs to 17 residues. In germline, CDR1 is SGHNT, CDR2 YYREEE (reference sequence). Here immunoSEQ multiplex PCR was the method, and the copy in TCRdb shows in-frame clones only, minus some. The sample lists 220,000 or so clones, around 90% occurring once. Before they entered the study, exposed participants had met a COVID-19 case within 2 weeks. The rearrangement uses TRBV5-4 and TRBJ2-5, with 13 bases lining up with TRBD2. This clonotype originated in a middle-aged man who had been exposed to COVID-19. Material: PBMCs or T cells enriched from blood (not recorded which). As DNA, the CDR3 is TGTGCCAGCAGCTTGGCTACTAGCGGGGGGGCCTCTGAGACCCAGTACTTC. Encoded protein: CASSLATSGGASETQYF.